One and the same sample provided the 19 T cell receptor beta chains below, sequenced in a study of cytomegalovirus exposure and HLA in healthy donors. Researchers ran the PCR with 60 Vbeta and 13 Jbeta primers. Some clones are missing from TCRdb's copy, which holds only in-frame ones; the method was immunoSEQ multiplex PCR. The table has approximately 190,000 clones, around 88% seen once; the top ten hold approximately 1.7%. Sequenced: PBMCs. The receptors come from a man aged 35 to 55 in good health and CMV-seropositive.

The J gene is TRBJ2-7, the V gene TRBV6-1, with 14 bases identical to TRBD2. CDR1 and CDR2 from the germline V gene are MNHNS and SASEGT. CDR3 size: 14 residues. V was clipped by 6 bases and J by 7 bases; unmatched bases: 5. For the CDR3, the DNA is TGTGCCAGCAGGATGGGACTAGCGGGAGTTGAGCAGTACTTC. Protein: CASRMGLAGVEQYF.

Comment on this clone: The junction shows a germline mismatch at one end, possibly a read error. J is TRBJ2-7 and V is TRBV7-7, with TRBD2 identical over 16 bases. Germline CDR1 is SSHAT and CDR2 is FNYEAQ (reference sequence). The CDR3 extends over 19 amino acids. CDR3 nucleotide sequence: TGTGCTAGCAGTTTTCTACCGGGACTAGCGGGAGGGCCTTCCCACGAGCAGTACTTC. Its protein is CASSFLPGLAGGPSHEQYF. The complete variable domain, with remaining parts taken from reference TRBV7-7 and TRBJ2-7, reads GAGVSQSPRYKVTKRGQDVTLRCDPISSHATLYWYQQALGQGPEFLTYFNYEAQPDKSGLPSDRFSAERPEGSISTLTIQRTEQRDSAMYRCASSFLPGLAGGPSHEQYFGPGTRLTVT.

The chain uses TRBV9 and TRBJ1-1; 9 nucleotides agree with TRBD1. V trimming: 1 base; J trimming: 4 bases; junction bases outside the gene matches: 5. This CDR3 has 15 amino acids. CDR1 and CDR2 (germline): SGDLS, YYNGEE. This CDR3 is CASSVSGTGFTEAFF. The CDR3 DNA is TGTGCCAGCAGCGTAAGCGGGACAGGGTTCACTGAAGCTTTCTTT.

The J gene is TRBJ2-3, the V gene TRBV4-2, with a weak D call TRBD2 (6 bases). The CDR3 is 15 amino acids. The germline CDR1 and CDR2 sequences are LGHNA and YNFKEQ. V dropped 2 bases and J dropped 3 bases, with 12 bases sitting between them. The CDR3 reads CASSQTGGPTDTQYF. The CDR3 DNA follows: TGTGCCAGCAGCCAAACCGGAGGGCCAACAGATACGCAGTATTTT.

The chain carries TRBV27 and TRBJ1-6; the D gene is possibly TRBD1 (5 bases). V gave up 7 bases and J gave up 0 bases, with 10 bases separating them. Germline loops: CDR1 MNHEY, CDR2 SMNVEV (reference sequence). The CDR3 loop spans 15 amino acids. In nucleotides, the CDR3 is TGTGCCAGCACCCTAGACAGCTCCTATAATTCACCCCTCCACTTT. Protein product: CASTLDSSYNSPLHF.

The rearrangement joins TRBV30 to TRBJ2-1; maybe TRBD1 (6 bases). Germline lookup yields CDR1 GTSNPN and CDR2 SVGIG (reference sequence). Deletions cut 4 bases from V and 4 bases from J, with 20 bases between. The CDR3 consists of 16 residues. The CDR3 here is CAWTLLSGGSYNEQFF. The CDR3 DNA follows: TGTGCCTGGACCCTTCTGTCTGGGGGCTCTTACAATGAGCAGTTCTTC. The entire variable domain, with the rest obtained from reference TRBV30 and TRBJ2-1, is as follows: SQTIHQWPATLVQPVGSPLSLECTVEGTSNPNLYWYRQAAGRGLQLLFYSVGIGQISSEVPQNLSASRPQDRQFILSSKKLLLSDSGFYLCAWTLLSGGSYNEQFFGPGTRLTVL.

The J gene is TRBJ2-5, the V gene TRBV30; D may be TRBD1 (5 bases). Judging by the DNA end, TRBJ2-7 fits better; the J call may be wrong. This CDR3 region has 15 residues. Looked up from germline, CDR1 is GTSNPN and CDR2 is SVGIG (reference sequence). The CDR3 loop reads CAWSPLPPRTYEQYF. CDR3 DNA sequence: TGTGCCTGGAGCCCCTTGCCCCCCCGGACATACGAGCAGTACTTC.

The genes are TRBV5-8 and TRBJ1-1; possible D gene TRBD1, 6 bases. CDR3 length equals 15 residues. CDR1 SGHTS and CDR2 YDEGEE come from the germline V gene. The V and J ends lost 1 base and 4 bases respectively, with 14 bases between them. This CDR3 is CASSLLAGVSTEAFF. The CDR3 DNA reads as TGTGCCAGCAGCTTGTTGGCAGGGGTGAGCACTGAAGCTTTCTTT.

The CDR3 reads CATSSYRGDGYTF. CDR3 DNA: TGTGCCACCAGCAGTTACCGGGGGGATGGCTACACCTTC. The chain uses TRBV15 and TRBJ1-2, with D perhaps TRBD1 (5 bases). Germline CDR1 is LNHNV and CDR2 is YYDKDF (reference sequence). V lost 3 bases and J lost 6, with 11 bases in between. The CDR3 runs 13 residues.

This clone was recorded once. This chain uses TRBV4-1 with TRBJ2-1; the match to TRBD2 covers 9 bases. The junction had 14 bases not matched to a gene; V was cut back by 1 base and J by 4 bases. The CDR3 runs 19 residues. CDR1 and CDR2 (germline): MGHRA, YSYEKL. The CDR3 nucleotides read TGCGCCAGCAGCCAAGGGCTGAGGGAGCGGGAGGTTTCTTACAATGAGCAGTTCTTC. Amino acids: CASSQGLREREVSYNEQFF.

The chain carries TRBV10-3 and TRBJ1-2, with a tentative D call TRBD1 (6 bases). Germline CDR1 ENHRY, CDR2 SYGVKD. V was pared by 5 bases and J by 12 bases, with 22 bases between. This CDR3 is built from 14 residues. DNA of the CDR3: TGTGCCATCAGTTTATCGACAGGCGGAGATGTGCACACCTTC. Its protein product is CAISLSTGGDVHTF.

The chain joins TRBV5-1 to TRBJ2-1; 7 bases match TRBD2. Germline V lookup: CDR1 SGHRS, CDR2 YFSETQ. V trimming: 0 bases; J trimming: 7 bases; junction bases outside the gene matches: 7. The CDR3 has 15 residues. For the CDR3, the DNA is TGCGCCAGCAGCTTGGGGGCGGGAGACCTTAATGAGCAGTTCTTC. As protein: CASSLGAGDLNEQFF.

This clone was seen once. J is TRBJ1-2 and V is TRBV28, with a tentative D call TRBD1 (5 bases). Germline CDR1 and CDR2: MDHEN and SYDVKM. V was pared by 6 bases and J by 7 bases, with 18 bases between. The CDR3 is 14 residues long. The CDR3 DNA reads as TGTGCCAGCAGCAACAGGATTATTGCTATTGGCTACACCTTC. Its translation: CASSNRIIAIGYTF.

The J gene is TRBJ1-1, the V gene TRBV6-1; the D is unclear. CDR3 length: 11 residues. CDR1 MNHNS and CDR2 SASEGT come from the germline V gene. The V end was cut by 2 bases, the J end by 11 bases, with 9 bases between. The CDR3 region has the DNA TGTGCCAGCAGTGAAATCCAGAGGGCTTTCTTT. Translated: CASSEIQRAFF.

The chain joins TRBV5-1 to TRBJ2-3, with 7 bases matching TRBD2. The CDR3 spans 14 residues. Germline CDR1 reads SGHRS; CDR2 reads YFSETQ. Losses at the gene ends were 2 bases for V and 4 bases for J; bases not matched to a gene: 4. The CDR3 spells CASSLWTRSDTQYF. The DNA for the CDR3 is TGCGCCAGCAGCTTATGGACTAGGTCAGATACGCAGTATTTT.

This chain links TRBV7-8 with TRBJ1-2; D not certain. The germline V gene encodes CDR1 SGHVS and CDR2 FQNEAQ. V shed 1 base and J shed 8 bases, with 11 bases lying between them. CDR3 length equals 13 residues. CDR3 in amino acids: CASSLEGAGGYTF. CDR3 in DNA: TGTGCCAGCAGCTTAGAGGGTGCGGGGGGCTACACCTTC.

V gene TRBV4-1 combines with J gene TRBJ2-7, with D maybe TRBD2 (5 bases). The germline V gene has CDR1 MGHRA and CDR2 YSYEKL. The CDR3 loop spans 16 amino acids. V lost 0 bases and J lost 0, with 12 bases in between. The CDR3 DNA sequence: TGCGCCAGCAGCCAAGAAGGCGGGCCGAGCTCCTACGAGCAGTACTTC. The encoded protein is CASSQEGGPSSYEQYF.

CDR3 amino acids: CASSRNDRGGSDTQYF. In nucleotides, the CDR3 is TGCGCCAGCAGCCGGAACGACAGGGGAGGGTCAGATACGCAGTATTTT. The J gene is TRBJ2-3, the V gene TRBV5-1; D possibly corresponds to TRBD1 (8 bases). CDR1 and CDR2 from the germline V gene are SGHRS and YFSETQ. CDR3 length: 16 residues. V was shortened by 4 bases and J by 4 bases, with 19 bases between the two germline ends.

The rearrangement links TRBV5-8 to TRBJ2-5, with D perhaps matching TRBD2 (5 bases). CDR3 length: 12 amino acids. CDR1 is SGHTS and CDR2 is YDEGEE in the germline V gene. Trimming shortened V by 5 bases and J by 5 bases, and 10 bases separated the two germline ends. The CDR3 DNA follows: TGTGCCAGCAGGGAGGTGGGGGAGACCCAGTACTTC. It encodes CASREVGETQYF.